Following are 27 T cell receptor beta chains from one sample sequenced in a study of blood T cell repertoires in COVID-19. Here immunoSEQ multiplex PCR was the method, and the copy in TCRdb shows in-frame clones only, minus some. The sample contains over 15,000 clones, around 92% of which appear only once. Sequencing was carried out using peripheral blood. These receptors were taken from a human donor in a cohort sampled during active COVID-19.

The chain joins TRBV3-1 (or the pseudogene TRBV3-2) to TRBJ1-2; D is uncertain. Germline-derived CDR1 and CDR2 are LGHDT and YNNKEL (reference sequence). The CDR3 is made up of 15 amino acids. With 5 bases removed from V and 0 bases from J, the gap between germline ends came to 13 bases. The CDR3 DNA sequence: TGTGCCAGCAGCGACACCGACCGGCCTAACTATGGCTACACCTTC. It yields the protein CASSDTDRPNYGYTF.

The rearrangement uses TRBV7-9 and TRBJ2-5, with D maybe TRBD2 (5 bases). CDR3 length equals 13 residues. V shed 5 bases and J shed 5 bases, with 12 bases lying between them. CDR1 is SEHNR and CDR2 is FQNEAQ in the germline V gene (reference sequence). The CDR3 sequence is CASSLLGWETQYF. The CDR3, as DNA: TGTGCCAGCAGCCTACTAGGGTGGGAGACCCAGTACTTC. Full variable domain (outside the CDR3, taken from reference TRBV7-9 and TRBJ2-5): DTGVSQNPRHKITKRGQNVTFRCDPISEHNRLYWYRQTLGQGPEFLTYFQNEAQLEKSRLLSDRFSAERPKGSFSTLEIQRTEQGDSAMYLCASSLLGWETQYFGPGTRLLVL.

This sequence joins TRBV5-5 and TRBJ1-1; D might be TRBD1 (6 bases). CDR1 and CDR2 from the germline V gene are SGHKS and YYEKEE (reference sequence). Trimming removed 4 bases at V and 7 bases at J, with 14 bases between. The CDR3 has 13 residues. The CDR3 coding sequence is TGTGCCAGCAGCCTGGACAGAGGACATGAAGCTTTCTTT. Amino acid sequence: CASSLDRGHEAFF.

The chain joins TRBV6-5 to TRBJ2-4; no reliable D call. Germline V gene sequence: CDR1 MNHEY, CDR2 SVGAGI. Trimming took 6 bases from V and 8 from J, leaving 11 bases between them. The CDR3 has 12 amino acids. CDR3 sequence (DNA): TGTGCCAGCAGCAATACGGTGGACATTCAGTACTTC. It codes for CASSNTVDIQYF.

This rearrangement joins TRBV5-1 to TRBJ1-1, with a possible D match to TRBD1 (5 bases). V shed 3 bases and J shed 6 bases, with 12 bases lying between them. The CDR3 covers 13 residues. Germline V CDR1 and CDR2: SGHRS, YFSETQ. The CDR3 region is CASSSTLGAEAFF. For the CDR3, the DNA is TGCGCCAGCAGCTCGACCCTAGGGGCTGAAGCTTTCTTT. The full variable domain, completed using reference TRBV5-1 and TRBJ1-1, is KAGVTQTPRYLIKTRGQQVTLSCSPISGHRSVSWYQQTPGQGLQFLFEYFSETQRNKGNFPGRFSGRQFSNSRSEMNVSTLELGDSALYLCASSSTLGAEAFFGQGTRLTVV.

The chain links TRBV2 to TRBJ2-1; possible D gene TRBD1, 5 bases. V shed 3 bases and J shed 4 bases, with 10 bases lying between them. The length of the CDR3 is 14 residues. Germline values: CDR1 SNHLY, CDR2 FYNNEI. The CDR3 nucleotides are TGTGCCAGCAGTGATGGAAGGGGTTACAATGAGCAGTTCTTC. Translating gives CASSDGRGYNEQFF.

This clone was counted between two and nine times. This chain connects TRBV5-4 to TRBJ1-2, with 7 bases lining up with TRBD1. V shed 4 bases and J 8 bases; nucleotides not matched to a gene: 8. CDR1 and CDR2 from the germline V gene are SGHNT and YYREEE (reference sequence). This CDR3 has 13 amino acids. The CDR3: CASSPGTVYGYTF. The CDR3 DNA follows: TGTGCCAGCAGCCCAGGGACAGTTTACGGCTACACCTTC.

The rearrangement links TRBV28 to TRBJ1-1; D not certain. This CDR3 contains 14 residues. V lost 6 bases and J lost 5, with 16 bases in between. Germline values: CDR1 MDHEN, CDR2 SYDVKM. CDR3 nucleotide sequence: TGTGCCAGCAGCCTAGGTTCAGCGAGGACTGAAGCTTTCTTT. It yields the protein CASSLGSARTEAFF.

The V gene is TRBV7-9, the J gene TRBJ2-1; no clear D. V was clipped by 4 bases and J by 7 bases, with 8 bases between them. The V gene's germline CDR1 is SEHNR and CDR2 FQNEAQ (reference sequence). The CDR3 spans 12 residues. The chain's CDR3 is CASSSTTNEQFF. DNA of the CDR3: TGTGCCAGCAGCTCAACTACGAATGAGCAGTTCTTC.

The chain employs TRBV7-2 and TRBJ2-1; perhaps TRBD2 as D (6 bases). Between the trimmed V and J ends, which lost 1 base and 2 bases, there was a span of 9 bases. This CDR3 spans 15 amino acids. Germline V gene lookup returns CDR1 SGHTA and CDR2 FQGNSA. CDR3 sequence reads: CASSLGGKPYNEQFF. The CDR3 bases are TGTGCCAGCAGCTTAGGCGGGAAACCCTACAATGAGCAGTTCTTC.

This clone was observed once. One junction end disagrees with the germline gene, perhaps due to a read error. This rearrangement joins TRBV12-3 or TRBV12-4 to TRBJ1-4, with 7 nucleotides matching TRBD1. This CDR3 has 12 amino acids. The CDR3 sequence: CASSYKTGSFVF. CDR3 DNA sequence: TGTGCCAGCAGTTACAAGACAGGGTCCTTCGTCTTT.

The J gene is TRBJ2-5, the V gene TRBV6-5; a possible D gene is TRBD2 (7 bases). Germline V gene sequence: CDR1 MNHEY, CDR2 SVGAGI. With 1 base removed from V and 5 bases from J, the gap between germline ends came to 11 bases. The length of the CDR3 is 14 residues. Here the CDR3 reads CASSYWGGEETQYF. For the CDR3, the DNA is TGTGCCAGCAGTTACTGGGGGGGCGAGGAGACCCAGTACTTC.

CDR3: CASTPTGANQPQHF. The CDR3 nucleotides read TGTGCCAGTACCCCGACAGGGGCGAATCAGCCCCAGCATTTT. The chain is built from TRBV19 and TRBJ1-5; 8 bases align to TRBD1. Germline trimming cut 7 bases from V and 4 bases from J; bases unmatched to any gene: 6. Germline lookup yields CDR1 LNHDA and CDR2 SQIVND (reference sequence). The CDR3 has 14 amino acids.

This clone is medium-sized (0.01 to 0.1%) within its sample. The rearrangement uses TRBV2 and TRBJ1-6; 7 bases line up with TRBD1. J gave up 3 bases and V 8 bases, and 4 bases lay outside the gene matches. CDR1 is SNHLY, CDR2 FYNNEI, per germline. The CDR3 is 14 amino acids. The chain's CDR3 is CASRRDSYNSPLHF. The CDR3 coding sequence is TGTGCCAGCCGACGGGACAGCTATAATTCACCCCTCCACTTT.

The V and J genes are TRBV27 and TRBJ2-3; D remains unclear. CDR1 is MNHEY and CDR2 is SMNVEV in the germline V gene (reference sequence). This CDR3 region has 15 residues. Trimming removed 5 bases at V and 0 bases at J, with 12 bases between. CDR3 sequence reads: CASSLVPSSTDTQYF. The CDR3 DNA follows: TGTGCCAGCAGTCTAGTGCCTTCTAGCACAGATACGCAGTATTTT.

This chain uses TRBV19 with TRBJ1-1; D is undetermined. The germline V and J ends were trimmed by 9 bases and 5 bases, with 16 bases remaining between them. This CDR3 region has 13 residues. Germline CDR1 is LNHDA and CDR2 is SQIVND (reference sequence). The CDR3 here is CASHVLGVTEAFF. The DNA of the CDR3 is TGTGCCAGCCATGTCCTGGGCGTAACTGAAGCTTTCTTT.

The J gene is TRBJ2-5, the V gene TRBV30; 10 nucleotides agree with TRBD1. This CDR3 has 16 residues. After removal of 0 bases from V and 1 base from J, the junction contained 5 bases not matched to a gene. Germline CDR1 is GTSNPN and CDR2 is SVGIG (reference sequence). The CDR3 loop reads CAWSVLGQGVQETQYF. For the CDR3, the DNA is TGTGCCTGGAGTGTACTCGGACAGGGGGTCCAAGAGACCCAGTACTTC.

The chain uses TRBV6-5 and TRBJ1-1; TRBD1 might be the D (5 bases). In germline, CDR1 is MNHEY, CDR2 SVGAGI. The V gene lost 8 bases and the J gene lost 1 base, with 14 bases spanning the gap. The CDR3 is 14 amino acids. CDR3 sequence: CASRQDTPNTEAFF. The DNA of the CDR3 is TGTGCCAGCCGCCAGGACACCCCGAACACTGAAGCTTTCTTT.

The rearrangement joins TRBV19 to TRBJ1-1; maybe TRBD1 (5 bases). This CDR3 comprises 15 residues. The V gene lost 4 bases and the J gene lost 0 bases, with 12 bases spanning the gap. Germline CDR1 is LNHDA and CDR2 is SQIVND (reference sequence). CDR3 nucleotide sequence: TGTGCCAGTAGTAGGGGCCCGTCTCTGAACACTGAAGCTTTCTTT. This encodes CASSRGPSLNTEAFF.

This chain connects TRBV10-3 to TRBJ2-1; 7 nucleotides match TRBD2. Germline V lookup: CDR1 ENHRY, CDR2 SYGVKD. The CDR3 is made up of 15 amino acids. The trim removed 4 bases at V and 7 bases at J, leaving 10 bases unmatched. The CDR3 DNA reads TGTGCCATCAGTGGTCGAGGGGAGGGCGGAAATGAGCAGTTCTTC. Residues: CAISGRGEGGNEQFF.

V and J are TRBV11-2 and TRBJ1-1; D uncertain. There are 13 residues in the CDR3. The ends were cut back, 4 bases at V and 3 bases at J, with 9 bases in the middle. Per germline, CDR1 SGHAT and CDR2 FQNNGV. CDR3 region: CASSSIGYTEAFF. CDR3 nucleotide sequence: TGTGCCAGCAGCTCGATCGGGTACACTGAAGCTTTCTTT.

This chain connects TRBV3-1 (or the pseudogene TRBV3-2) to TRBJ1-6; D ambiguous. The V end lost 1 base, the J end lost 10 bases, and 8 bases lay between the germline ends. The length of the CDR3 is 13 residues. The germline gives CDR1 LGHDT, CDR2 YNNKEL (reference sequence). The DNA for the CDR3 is TGTGCCAGCAGCCAAGGGCCCAACTCACCCCTCCACTTT. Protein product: CASSQGPNSPLHF.

CDR3 sequence (DNA): TGTGCCAGCAGGTCCGCAGCGGGACAGGGTCCTTTAAGCACCGGGGAGCTGTTTTTT. Its translation is CASRSAAGQGPLSTGELFF. The V and J genes are TRBV5-4 and TRBJ2-2, with 9 bases matching TRBD1. V dropped 5 bases and J dropped 4; count of bases not matched to a gene: 18. The CDR3 runs to 19 residues. Germline V CDR1 and CDR2: SGHNT, YYREEE (reference sequence).

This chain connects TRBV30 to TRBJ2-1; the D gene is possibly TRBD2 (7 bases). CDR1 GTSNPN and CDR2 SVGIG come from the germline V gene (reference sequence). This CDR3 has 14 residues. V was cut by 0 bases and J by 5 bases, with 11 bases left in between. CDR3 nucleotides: TGTGCCTGGAGTGTAGGGGGAGGGAACAATGAGCAGTTCTTC. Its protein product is CAWSVGGGNNEQFF.

CDR3 coding DNA: TGTGCCAGCAGCTTTGGGCAGGGTGTGGGATACGAGCAGTACTTC. It codes for CASSFGQGVGYEQYF. The chain links TRBV7-7 to TRBJ2-7, with a possible D match to TRBD1 (5 bases). Trimming removed 3 bases from V and 4 bases from J, with 16 bases in between. CDR1 is SSHAT, CDR2 FNYEAQ, per germline (reference sequence). CDR3 size: 15 residues.

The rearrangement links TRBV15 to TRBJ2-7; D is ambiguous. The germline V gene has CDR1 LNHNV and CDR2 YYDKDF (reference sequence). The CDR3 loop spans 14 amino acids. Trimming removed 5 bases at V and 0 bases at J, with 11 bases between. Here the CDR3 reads CATSVRVNSYEQYF. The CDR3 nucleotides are TGTGCCACCAGCGTACGGGTAAACTCCTACGAGCAGTACTTC.

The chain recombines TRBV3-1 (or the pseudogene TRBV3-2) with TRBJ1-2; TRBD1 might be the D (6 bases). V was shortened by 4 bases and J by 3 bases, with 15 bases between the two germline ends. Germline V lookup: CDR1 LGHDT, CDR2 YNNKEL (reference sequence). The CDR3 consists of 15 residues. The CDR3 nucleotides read TGTGCCAGCAGCCCGACAGGTTTTCCTTACTATGGCTACACCTTC. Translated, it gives CASSPTGFPYYGYTF.